Below, 20 T cell receptor beta chains from the same sample are listed, as sequenced in a study of blood T cell repertoires in COVID-19. Using immunoSEQ multiplex PCR, the repertoire was profiled, and TCRdb retains in-frame clones only, with some absent. Among more than 80,000 clones listed, 80% to 90% were seen once. Sequencing input: peripheral blood. All receptors derive from a man older than 75 with acute or convalescent COVID-19.

The chain joins TRBV11-2 to TRBJ2-1; 8 positions match TRBD2. Looked up from germline, CDR1 is SGHAT and CDR2 is FQNNGV. V was clipped by 3 bases and J by 7 bases; unmatched bases: 5. This CDR3 spans 14 amino acids. CDR3 sequence: CASSFDSGKNEQFF. The DNA for the CDR3 is TGTGCCAGCAGCTTCGATAGCGGGAAGAATGAGCAGTTCTTC.

The chain recombines TRBV30 with TRBJ2-4; a weak D match, TRBD2 (5 bases). V gave up 6 bases and J gave up 3 bases, with 12 bases separating them. CDR3 length: 13 amino acids. Per the germline V gene, CDR1 is GTSNPN and CDR2 is SVGIG (reference sequence). This chain's CDR3 is CACHPAGKNIQYF. In DNA form, the CDR3 reads TGTGCCTGCCACCCGGCGGGCAAAAACATTCAGTACTTC. The full variable domain, completed using reference TRBV30 and TRBJ2-4, is SQTIHQWPATLVQPVGSPLSLECTVEGTSNPNLYWYRQAAGRGLQLLFYSVGIGQISSEVPQNLSASRPQDRQFILSSKKLLLSDSGFYLCACHPAGKNIQYFGAGTRLSVL.

This chain uses TRBV18 with TRBJ1-4; the D gene is possibly TRBD1 (6 bases). The CDR3 length is 15 residues. Germline-derived CDR1 and CDR2 are KGHSH and LQKENI. Trimming took off 3 bases at V and 3 bases at J, with 11 bases between the two ends. The CDR3 is CASSPNGQSNEKLFF. In nucleotides, the CDR3 is TGTGCCAGCTCACCGAACGGACAGTCTAATGAAAAACTGTTTTTT.

V gene TRBV28 combines with J gene TRBJ1-1, with unresolved D. Germline CDR1 is MDHEN and CDR2 is SYDVKM. This CDR3 is 11 amino acids long. The germline V and J ends were trimmed by 6 bases and 5 bases, with 7 bases remaining between them. CDR3 sequence reads: CASRGETEAFF. As DNA, the CDR3 is TGTGCCAGCAGGGGAGAGACTGAAGCTTTCTTT.

The rearrangement links TRBV6-5 to TRBJ2-1, with no clear D. The CDR3 runs 12 residues. Trimming shortened V by 7 bases and J by 3 bases, and 7 bases separated the two germline ends. CDR1 and CDR2 (germline): MNHEY, SVGAGI. CDR3 in DNA: TGTGCCAGCACGACGGGCTACAATGAGCAGTTCTTC. This sequence encodes CASTTGYNEQFF.

This sequence joins TRBV18 and TRBJ2-2; 7 bases fit TRBD1. Germline CDR1 reads KGHSH; CDR2 reads LQKENI. The CDR3 has 16 amino acids. With 3 bases clipped from V and 5 bases from J, the junction kept 9 bases outside the gene matches. DNA of the CDR3: TGTGCCAGCTCACCCCGACAGGGAAGCAAAACCGGGGAGCTGTTTTTT. Translated, it gives CASSPRQGSKTGELFF.

This chain links TRBV27 with TRBJ2-7, with 7 bases lining up with TRBD2. Germline V lookup: CDR1 MNHEY, CDR2 SMNVEV (reference sequence). This CDR3 is 15 amino acids long. The J segment lost 4 bases and the V segment lost 0 bases, leaving 6 bases of the junction unmatched. DNA for the CDR3: TGTGCCAGCAGTTTATCCGGGGGGATGGGTTACGAGCAGTACTTC. The encoded protein is CASSLSGGMGYEQYF.

This chain links TRBV6-5 with TRBJ2-7; TRBD2 matches 10 bases. Unmatched junction bases numbered 1, after V lost 8 bases and J lost 3 bases. CDR3 length: 12 amino acids. CDR1 and CDR2 (germline): MNHEY, SVGAGI. For the CDR3, the DNA is TGTGCCAGCCGGACTAGCGGCTACGAGCAGTACTTC. Encoded protein: CASRTSGYEQYF.

The chain uses TRBV6-4 and TRBJ1-1, with a possible D match to TRBD1 (6 bases). The CDR3 covers 13 residues. With 3 bases removed from V and 5 bases from J, the gap between germline ends came to 10 bases. The germline CDR1 and CDR2 sequences are MRHNA and SNTAGT. As DNA, the CDR3 is TGTGCCAGCAGTGAGGGGGCGACAACTGAAGCTTTCTTT. It encodes CASSEGATTEAFF.

V gene TRBV9 combines with J gene TRBJ1-2; TRBD1 aligns across 7 bases. Looked up from germline, CDR1 is SGDLS and CDR2 is YYNGEE. Trimming cost V 0 bases and J 6 bases; bases outside gene matches: 11. This CDR3 region has 16 residues. The CDR3 DNA is TGTGCCAGCAGCGTAGCGAGGGACAATGGACAGGATGGCTACACCTTC. It encodes CASSVARDNGQDGYTF.

This chain joins TRBV27 and TRBJ2-5; no clear D gene. In germline, CDR1 is MNHEY, CDR2 SMNVEV (reference sequence). The CDR3 runs to 14 residues. V lost 0 bases, J lost 3 bases, and 8 bases lay in between. The DNA of the CDR3 is TGTGCCAGCAGTTTATCGAGGATGGAAGAGACCCAGTACTTC. Protein product: CASSLSRMEETQYF.

The V and J genes are TRBV19 and TRBJ2-7; tentative D call: TRBD1 (6 bases). Deletions cut 6 bases from V and 0 bases from J, with 18 bases between. The CDR3 is 16 residues long. Germline CDR1 reads LNHDA; CDR2 reads SQIVND (reference sequence). The CDR3 coding sequence is TGTGCCAGTAGCCCACCTTCAGGGGATTCCTCCTACGAGCAGTACTTC. Its translation is CASSPPSGDSSYEQYF.

The V gene is TRBV2, the J gene TRBJ2-1; D not resolved. V lost 8 bases, J lost 3 bases, and 8 bases lay in between. The germline gives CDR1 SNHLY, CDR2 FYNNEI. The length of the CDR3 is 12 residues. As DNA, the CDR3 is TGTGCCAGCCAGCGCCACTACAATGAGCAGTTCTTC. Its translation: CASQRHYNEQFF.

This clone was seen a few times. V usage is TRBV14 and J usage is TRBJ2-5; D not resolved. The germline CDR1 and CDR2 sequences are SGHDN and FVKESK. This CDR3 is 12 amino acids long. V lost 3 bases and J lost 1, with 3 bases in between. The CDR3: CASSHLQETQYF. In nucleotides, the CDR3 is TGTGCCAGCAGCCACCTCCAAGAGACCCAGTACTTC.

This rearrangement joins TRBV11-1 to TRBJ1-5, with a weak D call TRBD1 (5 bases). The CDR3 covers 13 residues. V was pared by 5 bases and J by 6 bases, with 11 bases between. Germline V lookup: CDR1 SGHAT, CDR2 FQDESV (reference sequence). The CDR3 DNA reads as TGTGCCAGCAGCCCAGGGAGGGCTCAGCCCCAGCATTTT. Amino acid sequence: CASSPGRAQPQHF.

The V and J genes are TRBV21-1 and TRBJ2-1; TRBD1 reflects the table's D call only, with no check against the DNA. TRBV21-1 is listed as a pseudogene. The CDR3 covers 13 residues. This CDR3 reads CASSKGQSNEQFF. CDR3 nucleotides: TGTGCCAGCAGCAAGGGACAGTCCAATGAGCAGTTCTTC.

The V gene is TRBV19, the J gene TRBJ1-1, with TRBD1 matching over 8 bases. Germline CDR1 LNHDA, CDR2 SQIVND (reference sequence). CDR3 length: 12 amino acids. J gave up 4 bases and V 11 bases, and 6 bases lay outside the gene matches. The CDR3 DNA follows: TGTGCCTCCCGGACAGGGAGCACTGAAGCTTTCTTT. Translation: CASRTGSTEAFF. Filled out from reference TRBV19 and TRBJ1-1, the complete variable domain reads DGGITQSPKYLFRKEGQNVTLSCEQNLNHDAMYWYRQDPGQGLRLIYYSQIVNDFQKGDIAEGYSVSREKKESFPLTVTSAQKNPTAFYLCASRTGSTEAFFGQGTRLTVV.

The genes are TRBV27 and TRBJ2-2, with 9 bases aligning to TRBD2. The V segment lost 6 bases and the J segment 1 base; nucleotides outside the gene matches: 3. The CDR3 is 15 residues long. Per germline, CDR1 MNHEY and CDR2 SMNVEV (reference sequence). CDR3 nucleotides: TGTGCCAGCAGGCGGACTAGCGAGAACACCGGGGAGCTGTTTTTT. Translating gives CASRRTSENTGELFF.

The chain carries TRBV5-4 and TRBJ2-7; unclear D gene. Germline CDR1 and CDR2: SGHNT and YYREEE (reference sequence). V lost 3 bases, J lost 0 bases, and 10 bases lay in between. This CDR3 has 14 amino acids. The CDR3 region has the DNA TGTGCCAGCAGCTCTCCACAAAGCTCCTACGAGCAGTACTTC. Residues: CASSSPQSSYEQYF.

The V and J genes are TRBV28 and TRBJ2-7; 8 positions match TRBD2. Germline V lookup: CDR1 MDHEN, CDR2 SYDVKM. V dropped 7 bases and J dropped 4; count of bases not matched to a gene: 9. This CDR3 is built from 14 residues. The CDR3 loop is CASNGGAATYEQYF. The CDR3 nucleotides are TGTGCCAGCAACGGGGGGGCAGCTACATACGAGCAGTACTTC.